The following is a T cell receptor (beta chain) sequence with its context. Its antigen remains unknown. The junction does not match germline at one end; this may be a read error. This sample was taken from a study of blood T cells in healthy people across ages. Study-level results: The fall in TCR beta diversity per million T cells was roughly linear with age.

Investigators took around 11 milliliters of peripheral blood from every donor. Extracted total RNA amounted to at least 5.5 micrograms for each sample. Per germline, CDR1 MNHNY and CDR2 SVGAGI (reference sequence). CDR3 size: 13 residues. The use of a sample-barcoded 5' primer and a J-beta primer mix characterized a second PCR of about 6 to 11 cycles. Each CDR3 protein gets one entry after TCRdb re-called the 5' RACE reads with MiXCR. The sample records over 1,300,000 distinct CDR3 sequences, around 59% being singletons. The sequencing input was blood. The TCR sequence derives from a man younger than 30 in good health. The chain links TRBV6-6 to TRBJ2-1; D not resolved. The DNA of the CDR3 is TGTGCCAGCAGTGACTCGGTGAAGAATGAGCAGTTCTTC. Its translation is CASSDSVKNEQFF.